This TCR beta chain emerged from a study of cytomegalovirus exposure and HLA in healthy donors. Study-level points and caveats: One variant, a missense change in DCLRE1C, was linked in a later analysis to TCR beta V- and J-gene trimming.

This CDR3 spans 16 amino acids. Germline CDR1 and CDR2: MDHEN and SYDVKM. With 5 bases clipped from V and 2 bases from J, the junction kept 5 bases outside the gene matches. Vbeta (60) and Jbeta (13) primers were used in the PCR. The protocol was immunoSEQ multiplex PCR, while the TCRdb copy is restricted to in-frame clones and leaves out a portion. Seen here are some 90,000 clones, roughly 80% observed once, and the top ten hold approximately 10%. To note about this clone: Its antigen is as yet unknown.

The TCR sequence derives from a human donor in good health. This sequence joins TRBV28 and TRBJ2-3; 12 bases fit TRBD2. The material sequenced was PBMCs. CDR3 protein: CASSQLAGGVTDTQYF. The CDR3 DNA sequence: TGTGCCAGCAGTCAACTAGCGGGAGGAGTCACAGATACGCAGTATTTT.